A single sample is the source of the 26 T cell receptor beta chains below, sequenced in a study of radiotherapy plus CTLA-4 blockade in lung cancer. Using immunoSEQ multiplex PCR, the repertoire was profiled, and TCRdb retains in-frame clones only, with some absent. The sample lists approximately 90,000 clones, about 80% seen once, with roughly 0.84% in the top ten. Here the sequenced sample was peripheral blood, taken from a patient treated with radiotherapy plus ipilimumab. The origin of the receptors is a human donor with non-small cell lung cancer who had stable disease on radiotherapy plus ipilimumab.

This clone was detected once. The V call is TRBV19, the J call TRBJ1-1; tentative D call: TRBD1 (5 bases). This CDR3 is built from 15 residues. Germline values: CDR1 LNHDA, CDR2 SQIVND (reference sequence). V lost 0 bases to trimming and J lost 5 bases, with 13 bases between them. In DNA, the CDR3 is TGTGCCAGTAGTATAGAGTGGGCAGGGAGGACTGAAGCTTTCTTT. Translated: CASSIEWAGRTEAFF.

V and J are TRBV28 and TRBJ2-2; D not certain. The CDR3 sequence is 12 residues long. Germline values: CDR1 MDHEN, CDR2 SYDVKM. V dropped 6 bases and J dropped 2 bases, with 4 bases sitting between them. The CDR3 spells CASRENTGELFF. CDR3 nucleotides: TGTGCCAGCAGAGAAAACACCGGGGAGCTGTTTTTT.

This chain uses TRBV2 with TRBJ2-5, with 10 bases identical to TRBD2. The CDR3 sequence is 16 residues long. Per germline, CDR1 SNHLY and CDR2 FYNNEI. V gave up 1 base and J gave up 5 bases; unmatched junction bases: 7. CDR3 protein: CASSEDLAGGGETQYF. The DNA for the CDR3 is TGTGCCAGCAGTGAAGACTTAGCGGGAGGCGGGGAGACCCAGTACTTC. The full variable domain, completed using reference TRBV2 and TRBJ2-5, is EPEVTQTPSHQVTQMGQEVILRCVPISNHLYFYWYRQILGQKVEFLVSFYNNEISEKSEIFDDQFSVERPDGSNFTLKIRSTKLEDSAMYFCASSEDLAGGGETQYFGPGTRLLVL.

This clone was picked up a small number of times. The V call is TRBV5-1, the J call TRBJ2-3; 9 nucleotides match TRBD2. The junction had 7 bases not matched to a gene; V was cut back by 3 bases and J by 5 bases. The CDR3 length is 15 residues. Germline-derived CDR1 and CDR2 are SGHRS and YFSETQ. This chain's CDR3 is CASSYGGGAGDTQYF. CDR3 sequence (DNA): TGCGCCAGCAGCTACGGCGGGGGGGCAGGAGATACGCAGTATTTT. Supplemented by reference TRBV5-1 and TRBJ2-3, the full variable domain reads KAGVTQTPRYLIKTRGQQVTLSCSPISGHRSVSWYQQTPGQGLQFLFEYFSETQRNKGNFPGRFSGRQFSNSRSEMNVSTLELGDSALYLCASSYGGGAGDTQYFGPGTRLTVL.

This clone was detected only a few times. The chain links TRBV7-2 to TRBJ1-5, with D possibly matching TRBD1 (5 bases). This CDR3 is built from 14 residues. Trimming stripped 5 bases from V and 1 base from J, with 9 bases between. Germline CDR1 and CDR2: SGHTA and FQGNSA. CDR3 loop: CASSTRDSNQPQHF. For the CDR3, the DNA is TGTGCCAGCAGCACCCGGGACAGCAATCAGCCCCAGCATTTT.

This clone was observed a single time. This rearrangement joins TRBV29-1 to TRBJ1-1; D is uncertain. V dropped 4 bases and J dropped 5 bases, with 11 bases sitting between them. The length of the CDR3 is 12 residues. CDR1 is SQVTM and CDR2 is ANQGSEA in the germline V gene. CDR3 protein: CSVAPLGTEAFF. CDR3 in DNA: TGCAGCGTTGCCCCCCTGGGGACTGAAGCTTTCTTT.

The rearrangement joins TRBV9 to TRBJ2-1, with TRBD2 matching 14 bases. CDR3 length: 17 residues. With V trimmed by 4 bases and J by 3 bases, 6 bases remained unmatched. The germline V gene encodes CDR1 SGDLS and CDR2 YYNGEE. CDR3 protein: CASSFRTSGGFYNEQFF. In DNA form, the CDR3 reads TGTGCCAGCAGCTTCAGGACTAGCGGGGGGTTCTACAATGAGCAGTTCTTC.

This rearrangement joins TRBV5-1 to TRBJ1-4; no clear D. This CDR3 contains 13 residues. With 0 bases removed from V and 5 bases from J, the gap between germline ends came to 5 bases. The germline V gene has CDR1 SGHRS and CDR2 YFSETQ. The CDR3 coding sequence is TGCGCCAGCAGCTTGGCGCCAAATGAAAAACTGTTTTTT. Protein product: CASSLAPNEKLFF.

The chain carries TRBV28 and TRBJ1-6; 7 nucleotides agree with TRBD1. CDR1 and CDR2 (germline): MDHEN, SYDVKM. This CDR3 is built from 15 residues. V lost 7 bases, J lost 9 bases, and 12 bases stayed unmatched. CDR3 nucleotide sequence: TGTGCCAGCAACCCTACAGGGGCGTTGGGTTCACCCCTCCACTTT. Translating it yields CASNPTGALGSPLHF.

The V call is TRBV6-4, the J call TRBJ2-3; D unclear. Germline V gene data show CDR1 as MRHNA and CDR2 as SNTAGT. V was cut by 2 bases and J by 2 bases, with 5 bases left in between. There are 13 residues in the CDR3. CDR3 amino acids: CASSDAVTDTQYF. CDR3 nucleotides: TGTGCCAGCAGTGACGCGGTCACAGATACGCAGTATTTT.

V is TRBV30 and J is TRBJ2-7, with 8 bases identical to TRBD2. V gave up 8 bases and J gave up 1 base; unmatched junction bases: 16. The length of the CDR3 is 16 residues. Germline V gene data show CDR1 as GTSNPN and CDR2 as SVGIG (reference sequence). Here the CDR3 reads CARRPQLTSESYEQYF. The CDR3 region has the DNA TGTGCCCGCAGGCCCCAACTGACTAGCGAATCCTACGAGCAGTACTTC.

The rearrangement uses TRBV11-2 and TRBJ2-1; no reliable D call. Trimming pared 3 bases from V and 15 bases from J, leaving 15 bases between. The CDR3 length is 12 residues. In germline, CDR1 is SGHAT, CDR2 FQNNGV. The CDR3, as DNA: TGTGCCAGCAGCTTTCCCCTCCCGAAGCGGTTCTTC. Translating gives CASSFPLPKRFF. Full variable domain (outside the CDR3, taken from reference TRBV11-2 and TRBJ2-1): EAGVAQSPRYKIIEKRQSVAFWCNPISGHATLYWYQQILGQGPKLLIQFQNNGVVDDSQLPKDRFSAERLKGVDSTLKIQPAKLEDSAVYLCASSFPLPKRFFGPGTRLTVL.

The chain employs TRBV13 and TRBJ2-7; the D is unclear. The CDR3 is made up of 12 amino acids. Germline V CDR1 and CDR2: PRHDT, FYEKMQ (reference sequence). Between the trimmed V and J ends, which lost 6 bases and 3 bases, there was a span of 9 bases. Here the CDR3 DNA reads TGTGCCAGCAGTAGGAGAGACTACGAGCAGTACTTC. Its protein is CASSRRDYEQYF.

This chain links TRBV7-6 with TRBJ2-3, with TRBD1 matching over 8 bases. CDR1 is SGHVS, CDR2 FNYEAQ, per germline. V was clipped by 5 bases and J by 4 bases; unmatched bases: 5. The CDR3 spans 14 residues. The CDR3 sequence: CASSQTGEADTQYF. The CDR3 nucleotides read TGTGCCAGCAGCCAGACAGGGGAGGCAGATACGCAGTATTTT.

This clone was found once. The chain uses TRBV11-2 and TRBJ2-2; 9 bases align to TRBD2. CDR1 and CDR2 (germline): SGHAT, FQNNGV. The CDR3 runs 16 residues. After removal of 2 bases from V and 6 bases from J, the junction contained 7 bases not matched to a gene. The CDR3, as DNA: TGTGCCAGCAGCTTACGACCGGGACTAGCAGCCGGGGAGCTGTTTTTT. Translation: CASSLRPGLAAGELFF.

V and J are TRBV28 and TRBJ2-7; D possibly matches TRBD1 or TRBD2 (5 bases each). The germline CDR1 and CDR2 sequences are MDHEN and SYDVKM. Trimming removed 4 bases from V and 3 bases from J, with 16 bases in between. The CDR3 sequence is 15 residues long. CDR3 bases: TGTGCCAGCAGTTCCCCGAGGGGACGATTCTACGAGCAGTACTTC. Protein product: CASSSPRGRFYEQYF.

This clone was picked up a small number of times. The rearrangement uses TRBV10-2 and TRBJ1-1, with TRBD1 matching over 8 bases. The ends lost 6 bases at V and 7 bases at J; junction bases unmatched: 10. The V gene's germline CDR1 is WSHSY and CDR2 SAAADI. The length of the CDR3 is 14 residues. CDR3: CASRPPGTGNEAFF. CDR3 nucleotides: TGCGCCAGCAGGCCCCCTGGGACAGGCAATGAAGCTTTCTTT.

This clone appeared a single time. The CDR3 DNA reads TGCGCCAGCAGTCCCAGGACAGGGTGGGGAGGCACTGAAGCTTTCTTT. Its protein product is CASSPRTGWGGTEAFF. The chain is built from TRBV5-1 and TRBJ1-1; 8 bases match TRBD1. Trimming removed 5 bases from V and 4 bases from J; junction bases left unmatched: 13. The CDR3 sequence is 16 residues long. Looked up from germline, CDR1 is SGHRS and CDR2 is YFSETQ.

This chain uses TRBV11-2 with TRBJ2-3; TRBD2 matches 14 bases. The germline CDR1 and CDR2 sequences are SGHAT and FQNNGV. Trimming took 5 bases from V and 0 from J; bases not matched to a gene: 4. The CDR3 extends over 17 amino acids. CDR3 in DNA: TGTGCCAGCAGCGTCCGACTAGCGGGGGGGAGCACAGATACGCAGTATTTT. It encodes CASSVRLAGGSTDTQYF. The full variable domain, in which reference TRBV11-2 and TRBJ2-3 provide the parts outside the CDR3, is EAGVAQSPRYKIIEKRQSVAFWCNPISGHATLYWYQQILGQGPKLLIQFQNNGVVDDSQLPKDRFSAERLKGVDSTLKIQPAKLEDSAVYLCASSVRLAGGSTDTQYFGPGTRLTVL.

The chain is built from TRBV5-6 and TRBJ1-5; D call uncertain. This CDR3 is 11 amino acids long. V lost 0 bases to trimming and J lost 6 bases, with 1 base between them. Looked up from germline, CDR1 is SGHDT and CDR2 is YYEEEE. CDR3 nucleotides: TGTGCCAGCAGCTTGGGTCAGCCCCAGCATTTT. Its protein is CASSLGQPQHF.

The rearrangement uses TRBV5-1 and TRBJ1-3; 7 nucleotides agree with TRBD1. Germline lookup yields CDR1 SGHRS and CDR2 YFSETQ. The J segment lost 7 bases and the V segment lost 4 bases, leaving 2 bases of the junction unmatched. The CDR3 covers 12 residues. The CDR3: CASSLDRNTIYF. DNA for the CDR3: TGCGCCAGCAGCCTGGACAGGAACACCATATATTTT.

This clone showed up just once. This rearrangement joins TRBV5-1 to TRBJ2-1; 14 nucleotides agree with TRBD2. The CDR3 length is 15 residues. Germline V CDR1 and CDR2: SGHRS, YFSETQ. Trimming cost V 4 bases and J 9 bases; bases outside gene matches: 6. This CDR3 reads CASSEGLAGDTEQFF. The CDR3, as DNA: TGCGCCAGCAGCGAGGGACTAGCGGGGGATACTGAGCAGTTCTTC.

CDR3 DNA sequence: TGTGCCAGCAGCAAATTAGGGTGGAGGGGCCAAGAGACCCAGTACTTC. Residues: CASSKLGWRGQETQYF. This chain joins TRBV21-1 and TRBJ2-5; TRBD2, the table's D call, was not compared with the DNA. TRBV21-1 is tagged as a pseudogene. CDR3 size: 16 residues.

The rearrangement uses TRBV4-1 and TRBJ1-3, with D unresolved. This CDR3 spans 16 amino acids. Trimming left V 0 bases short and J 0 bases short, with 9 bases between. Per the germline V gene, CDR1 is MGHRA and CDR2 is YSYEKL. The CDR3 bases are TGCGCCAGCAGCCAAGAGAATAGGGCCTCTGGAAACACCATATATTTT. Translated: CASSQENRASGNTIYF.

The V gene is TRBV7-9, the J gene TRBJ2-5, with D unclear. The CDR3 contains 14 residues. Germline V gene sequence: CDR1 SEHNR, CDR2 FQNEAQ (reference sequence). Trimming cost V 5 bases and J 0 bases, with 10 bases left between them. CDR3: CASSAGRNQETQYF. The CDR3 DNA is TGTGCCAGCAGCGCCGGACGGAACCAAGAGACCCAGTACTTC.

The chain recombines TRBV2 with TRBJ2-1, with 11 bases fitting TRBD2. The trim removed 8 bases at V and 4 bases at J, leaving 7 bases unmatched. CDR3 length: 15 amino acids. In germline, CDR1 is SNHLY, CDR2 FYNNEI. CDR3 DNA sequence: TGTGCCAGCGAAGGCGGGACTAGCGGTTACAATGAGCAGTTCTTC. It is translated as CASEGGTSGYNEQFF.